This TCR beta chain was captured by sequencing in a study of blood T cell repertoires in COVID-19. Study summary: Sites in the United States, Italy and Spain provided acute and convalescent COVID-19 samples.

Participant-given clinical history determined each cohort assignment. The table came from immunoSEQ multiplex PCR; TCRdb's copy has only in-frame clones and leaves some out. Of about 480,000 clones listed, 88% are singletons. The germline V gene has CDR1 SEHNR and CDR2 FQNEAQ (reference sequence). The CDR3 length is 10 residues. Trimming stripped 6 bases from V and 14 bases from J, with 10 bases between. Sequenced input: PBMCs or T cells enriched from blood (not recorded which). The rearrangement joins TRBV7-9 to TRBJ1-4, with a tentative D call TRBD1 (6 bases). This clonotype originated in a woman aged 40 to 49 who had recovered from COVID-19. CDR3 nucleotides: TGTGCCAGCAGGCCGGACAGTCTGTTTTTT. This sequence encodes CASRPDSLFF.